This TCR beta chain was recorded in a study of CD8+ T cells in alopecia areata. Looking at the study overall: Twice a day, 5 to 10 mg of oral tofacitinib was administered to treated patients.

CDR1 and CDR2 (germline): PRHDT, FYEKMQ (reference sequence). V lost 5 bases to trimming and J lost 10 bases, with 18 bases between them. This CDR3 comprises 14 residues. This clone was seen more than once but under ten times. Extraction and reverse transcription of RNA yielded cDNA as the sequencing template. Produced via immunoSEQ multiplex PCR; TCRdb's table is partial and in-frame only. This table holds 150,000 or so clones, about 50% found once. The study team obtained lesional scalp punch biopsies and peripheral blood from alopecia areata patients. The V gene is TRBV13, the J gene TRBJ2-1, with no clear D. This TCR was recovered from a human donor with alopecia areata. Sequences were derived from CD8+ T cells sorted from blood, sampled at week 0. CDR3 DNA: TGTGCCAGCAGCCTGTCCCCACCAACCGGGGAGCAGTTCTTC. Protein: CASSLSPPTGEQFF.